A selection of T cell receptor beta chains follows, all from one sample in a study of cytomegalovirus exposure and HLA in healthy donors. Sequencing used immunoSEQ multiplex PCR; TCRdb keeps in-frame clones, though not all of them. The profile shows fewer than 200,000 clones, roughly 85% of them singletons. Sequencing was done on a sample of PBMCs. These receptors all stem from a man aged 25 to 40 in good health and CMV-seropositive. Each CDR3 is given with its conserved first and last residue. The D gene is left open where the match is weak. Only part of the rows carry a size: once, few, many, or a class if the clone is expanded.

D gene,clone size,V gene,J gene,CDR3 protein,CDR3 DNA
NA,NA,TRBV11-3,TRBJ2-1,CASSLGRARTILDEQFF,TGTGCCAGCAGCTTAGGGCGTGCGAGGACTATTTTGGATGAGCAGTTCTTC
NA,NA,TRBV15,TRBJ1-1,CATSRAGTAFTEAFF,TGTGCCACCAGCAGAGCTGGAACAGCCTTCACTGAAGCTTTCTTT
TRBD2,NA,TRBV4-2,TRBJ2-1,CASSQRASGESSYNEQFF,TGTGCCAGCAGCCAACGCGCTAGCGGTGAGAGCTCCTACAATGAGCAGTTCTTC
TRBD2,NA,TRBV6-6,TRBJ2-7,CASSYSNGLGYEQYF,TGTGCCAGCAGTTACTCGAATGGACTAGGCTACGAGCAGTACTTC
TRBD1,once,TRBV5-1,TRBJ2-7,CASSSRDRGLYEQYF,TGCGCCAGCAGCTCTCGGGACAGGGGCCTTTACGAGCAGTACTTC
NA,NA,TRBV7-9,TRBJ2-5,CASSLAGTGSRETQYF,TGTGCCAGCAGCTTGGCCGGTACAGGGTCGCGGGAGACCCAGTACTTC
TRBD2,once,TRBV7-9,TRBJ2-2,CSSSPSGRPNTGELFF,TGTTCCAGCAGCCCTAGCGGGAGGCCAAACACCGGGGAGCTGTTTTTT
TRBD1,NA,TRBV29-1,TRBJ1-5,CSVAQGAAQPQHF,TGCAGCGTTGCACAGGGGGCGGCACAGCCCCAGCATTTT
TRBD2,NA,TRBV11-2,TRBJ2-5,CASSPRLAQETQYF,TGTGCCAGCAGCCCGAGACTAGCGCAAGAGACCCAGTACTTC
NA,NA,TRBV9,TRBJ2-2,CASSVIPGYSSGELFF,TGTGCCAGCAGCGTAATTCCGGGATATTCCTCCGGGGAGCTGTTTTTT
TRBD1,NA,TRBV9,TRBJ2-5,CASSGTGKETQYF,TGTGCCAGCAGCGGGACAGGGAAAGAGACCCAGTACTTC
TRBD1,NA,TRBV11-3,TRBJ1-4,CASSLGQGAGNEKLFF,TGTGCCAGCAGCCTCGGACAGGGGGCCGGTAATGAAAAACTGTTTTTT
NA,NA,TRBV9,TRBJ1-4,CASSVDASNEKLFF,TGTGCCAGCAGCGTAGATGCGTCTAATGAAAAACTGTTTTTT
TRBD2,few,TRBV9,TRBJ2-1,CASSGRAGALNEQFF,TGTGCCAGCAGCGGGCGGGCGGGAGCGCTCAATGAGCAGTTCTTC
NA,few,TRBV5-4,TRBJ2-1,CASSLDRSSYNEQFF,TGTGCCAGCAGCTTGGACCGGAGCTCCTACAATGAGCAGTTCTTC
NA,NA,TRBV4-3,TRBJ2-5,CASSPTQGSQETQYF,TGCGCCAGCAGCCCGACACAGGGTAGCCAAGAGACCCAGTACTTC
NA,NA,TRBV7-6,TRBJ2-1,CASSLVPRDRIGSYNEQFF,TGTGCCAGCAGCTTAGTTCCGCGAGACAGGATTGGATCCTACAATGAGCAGTTCTTC
NA,NA,TRBV5-6,TRBJ1-2,CASSLDPDIVSSYGYTF,TGTGCCAGCAGCTTGGACCCGGACATAGTGAGCAGCTATGGCTACACCTTC
NA,NA,TRBV29-1,TRBJ2-7,CSVATYEQYF,TGCAGCGTTGCTACCTACGAGCAGTACTTC
TRBD2,few,TRBV18,TRBJ2-2,CASSPPKIRGGRLNTGELFF,TGTGCCAGCTCACCACCAAAGATCAGGGGCGGGAGGCTGAACACCGGGGAGCTGTTTTTT
NA,NA,TRBV7-2,TRBJ2-7,CASSVTSSSAEQYF,TGTGCCAGCAGCGTGACTAGTAGCTCCGCCGAGCAGTACTTC
TRBD2,NA,TRBV29-1,TRBJ2-7,CSAASGDHSYEQYF,TGCAGCGCTGCTAGCGGCGACCACTCCTACGAGCAGTACTTC
TRBD1,once,TRBV2,TRBJ1-6,CASVGDRGYNSPLHF,TGTGCCAGCGTCGGGGACAGGGGCTATAATTCACCCCTCCACTTT
NA,NA,TRBV6-5,TRBJ2-7,CAAGRGTYEQYF,TGTGCCGCGGGACGGGGAACCTACGAGCAGTACTTC